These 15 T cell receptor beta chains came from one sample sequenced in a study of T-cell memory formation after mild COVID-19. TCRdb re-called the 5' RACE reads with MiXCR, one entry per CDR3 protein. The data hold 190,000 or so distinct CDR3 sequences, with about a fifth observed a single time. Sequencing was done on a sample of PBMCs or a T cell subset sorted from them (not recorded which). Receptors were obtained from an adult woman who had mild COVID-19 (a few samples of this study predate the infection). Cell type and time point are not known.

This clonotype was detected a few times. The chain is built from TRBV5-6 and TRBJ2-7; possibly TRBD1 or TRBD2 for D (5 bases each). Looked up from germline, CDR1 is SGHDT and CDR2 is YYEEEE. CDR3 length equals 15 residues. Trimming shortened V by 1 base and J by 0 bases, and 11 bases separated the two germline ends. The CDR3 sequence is CASSLIAGSSYEQYF. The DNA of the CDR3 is TGTGCCAGCAGCTTGATTGCAGGGAGCTCCTACGAGCAGTACTTC.

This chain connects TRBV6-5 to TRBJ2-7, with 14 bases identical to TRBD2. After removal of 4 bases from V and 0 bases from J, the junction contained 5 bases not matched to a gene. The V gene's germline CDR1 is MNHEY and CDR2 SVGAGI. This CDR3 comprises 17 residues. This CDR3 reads CASSFSGLAGVSYEQYF. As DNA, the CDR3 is TGTGCCAGCAGTTTCTCGGGACTAGCGGGGGTCTCCTACGAGCAGTACTTC.

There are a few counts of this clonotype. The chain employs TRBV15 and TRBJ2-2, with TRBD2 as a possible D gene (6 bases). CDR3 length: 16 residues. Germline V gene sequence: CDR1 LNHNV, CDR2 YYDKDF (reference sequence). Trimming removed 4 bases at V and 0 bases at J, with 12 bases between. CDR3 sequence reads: CATSKRDSSNTGELFF. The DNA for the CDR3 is TGTGCCACCAGCAAACGGGACTCTTCGAACACCGGGGAGCTGTTTTTT.

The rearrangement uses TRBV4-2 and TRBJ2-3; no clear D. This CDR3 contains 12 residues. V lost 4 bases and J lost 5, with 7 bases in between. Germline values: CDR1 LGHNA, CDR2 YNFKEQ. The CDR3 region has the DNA TGTGCCAGCAGCCCTCCTGGAGATACGCAGTATTTT. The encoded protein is CASSPPGDTQYF.

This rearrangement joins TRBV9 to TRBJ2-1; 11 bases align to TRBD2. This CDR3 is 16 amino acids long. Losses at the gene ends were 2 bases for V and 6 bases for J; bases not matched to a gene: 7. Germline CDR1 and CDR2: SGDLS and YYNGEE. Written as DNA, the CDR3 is TGTGCCAGCAGCGTCCAGACTAGCGGGGAGCTCAATGAGCAGTTCTTC. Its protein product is CASSVQTSGELNEQFF. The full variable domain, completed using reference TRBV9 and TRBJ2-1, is DSGVTQTPKHLITATGQRVTLRCSPRSGDLSVYWYQQSLDQGLQFLIQYYNGEERAKGNILERFSAQQFPDLHSELNLSSLELGDSALYFCASSVQTSGELNEQFFGPGTRLTVL.

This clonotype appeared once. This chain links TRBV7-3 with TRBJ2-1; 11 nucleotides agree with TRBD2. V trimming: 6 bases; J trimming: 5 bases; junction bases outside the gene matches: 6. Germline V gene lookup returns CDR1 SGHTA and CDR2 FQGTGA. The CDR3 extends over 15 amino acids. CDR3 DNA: TGTGCCAGCAGTGAGGGGACTAGCGGCCACAATGAGCAGTTCTTC. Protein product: CASSEGTSGHNEQFF.

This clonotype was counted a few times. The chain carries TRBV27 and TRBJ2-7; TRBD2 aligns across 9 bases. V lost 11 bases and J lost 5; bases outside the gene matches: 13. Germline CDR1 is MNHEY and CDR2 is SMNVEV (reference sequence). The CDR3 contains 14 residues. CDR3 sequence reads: CASGGGGVRNEQYF. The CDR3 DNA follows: TGTGCCTCGGGCGGGGGGGGTGTGCGAAACGAGCAGTACTTC.

In DNA, the CDR3 is TGTGCCAGCAGCCGGATGACAGGGTCAGACAATGAGCAGTTCTTC. It yields the protein CASSRMTGSDNEQFF. V and J are TRBV7-6 and TRBJ2-1, with 7 positions matching TRBD1. After removal of 5 bases from V and 5 bases from J, the junction contained 9 bases not matched to a gene. Germline V gene data show CDR1 as SGHVS and CDR2 as FNYEAQ. CDR3 length: 15 residues.

The CDR3 DNA is TGTGCCAGCAGCTCCGTGCACTCTGGGGCCAACGTCCTGACTTTC. Protein sequence: CASSSVHSGANVLTF. The gene calls are TRBV7-3 and TRBJ2-6; D gene uncertain. This CDR3 is built from 15 residues. With 4 bases removed from V and 0 bases from J, the gap between germline ends came to 7 bases. Per the germline V gene, CDR1 is SGHTA and CDR2 is FQGTGA.

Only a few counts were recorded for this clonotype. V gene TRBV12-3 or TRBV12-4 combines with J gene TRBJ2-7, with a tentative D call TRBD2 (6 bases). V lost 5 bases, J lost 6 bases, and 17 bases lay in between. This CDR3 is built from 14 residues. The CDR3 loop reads CASSLLPWGVEQYF. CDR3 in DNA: TGTGCCAGCAGTCTTCTTCCGTGGGGGGTCGAGCAGTACTTC.

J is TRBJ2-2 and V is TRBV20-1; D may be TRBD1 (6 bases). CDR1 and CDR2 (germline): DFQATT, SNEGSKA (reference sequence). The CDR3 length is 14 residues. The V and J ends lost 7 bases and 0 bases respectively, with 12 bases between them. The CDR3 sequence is CSVPTGTNTGELFF. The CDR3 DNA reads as TGCAGTGTTCCGACAGGAACGAACACCGGGGAGCTGTTTTTT.

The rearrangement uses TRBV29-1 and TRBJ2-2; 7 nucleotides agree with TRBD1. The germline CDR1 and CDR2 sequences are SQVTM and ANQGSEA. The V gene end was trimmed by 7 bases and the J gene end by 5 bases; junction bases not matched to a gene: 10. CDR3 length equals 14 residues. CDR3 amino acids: CSAAEGAHTGELFF. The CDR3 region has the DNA TGCAGCGCTGCTGAGGGGGCGCATACCGGGGAGCTGTTTTTT.

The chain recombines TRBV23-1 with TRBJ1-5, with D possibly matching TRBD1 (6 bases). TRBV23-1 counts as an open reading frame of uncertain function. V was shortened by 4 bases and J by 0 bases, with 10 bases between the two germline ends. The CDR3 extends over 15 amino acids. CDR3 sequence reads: CASSRGAASNQPQHF. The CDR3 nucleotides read TGCGCCAGCAGTCGGGGGGCAGCTAGCAATCAGCCCCAGCATTTT.

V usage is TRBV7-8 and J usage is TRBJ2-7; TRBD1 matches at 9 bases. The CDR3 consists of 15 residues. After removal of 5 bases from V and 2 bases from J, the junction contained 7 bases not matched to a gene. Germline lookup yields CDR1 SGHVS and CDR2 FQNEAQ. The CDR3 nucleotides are TGTGCCAGCAGCAAACGGGACAGGGCGGCCTACGAGCAGTACTTC. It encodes CASSKRDRAAYEQYF.

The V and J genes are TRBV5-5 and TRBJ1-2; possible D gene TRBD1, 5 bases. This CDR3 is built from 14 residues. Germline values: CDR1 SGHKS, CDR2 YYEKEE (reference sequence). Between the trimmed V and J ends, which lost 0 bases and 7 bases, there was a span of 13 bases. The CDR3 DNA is TGTGCCAGCAGCTTGGGGCAGGGTCACAGTGGCTACACCTTC. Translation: CASSLGQGHSGYTF.